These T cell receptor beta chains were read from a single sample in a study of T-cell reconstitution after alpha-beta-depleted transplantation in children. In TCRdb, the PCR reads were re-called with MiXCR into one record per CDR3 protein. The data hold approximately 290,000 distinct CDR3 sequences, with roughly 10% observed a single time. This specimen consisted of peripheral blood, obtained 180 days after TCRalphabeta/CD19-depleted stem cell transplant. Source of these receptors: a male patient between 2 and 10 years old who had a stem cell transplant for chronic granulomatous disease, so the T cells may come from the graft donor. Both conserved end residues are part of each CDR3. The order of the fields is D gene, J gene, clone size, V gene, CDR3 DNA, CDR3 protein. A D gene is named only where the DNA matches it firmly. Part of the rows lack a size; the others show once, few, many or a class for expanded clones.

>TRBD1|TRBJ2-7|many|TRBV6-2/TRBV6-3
TGTGCCAGCAGGGCGGACAGGGCTTACTCCTACGAGCAGTACTTC
CASRADRAYSYEQYF
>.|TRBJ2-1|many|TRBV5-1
TGCGCCAGCAGCTTGGGTCAGGGGCCGAATGAGCAGTTCTTC
CASSLGQGPNEQFF
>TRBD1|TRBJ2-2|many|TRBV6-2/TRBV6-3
TGTGCCAGCAGGGGGACAGGGCGGACCGGGGAGCTGTTTTTT
CASRGTGRTGELFF
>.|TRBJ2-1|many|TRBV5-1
TGCGCCAGCAGCGTAGTGTTATCTAATGAGCAGTTCTTC
CASSVVLSNEQFF
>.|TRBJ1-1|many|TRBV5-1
TGCGCCAGCAGCCCCAGGGTGGGGAACACTGAAGCTTTCTTT
CASSPRVGNTEAFF
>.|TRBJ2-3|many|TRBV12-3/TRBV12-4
TGTGCCAGCAGCCACCTCGGATTCCCCCGCACAGATACGCAGTATTTT
CASSHLGFPRTDTQYF
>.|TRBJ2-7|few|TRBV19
TGTGCCAGTACCAAACGCAGCGGCCCCTACGAGCAGTACTTC
CASTKRSGPYEQYF
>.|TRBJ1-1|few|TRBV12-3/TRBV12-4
TGTGCCAGCAAAATTGAGGGACCCACTGAAGCTTTCTTT
CASKIEGPTEAFF
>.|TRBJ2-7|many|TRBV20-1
TGCAGTGCTAGAGATCTCGGACATGGAAGAGGCGAGCAGTACTTC
CSARDLGHGRGEQYF
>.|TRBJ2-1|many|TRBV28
TGTGCCAGCAGTTTACAGGGGCGCCCCAGTGAGCAGTTCTTC
CASSLQGRPSEQFF
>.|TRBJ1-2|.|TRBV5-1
TGCGCCTGCAGCTTGGCCCAGGGGTTGGAAGGCTACACCTTC
CACSLAQGLEGYTF
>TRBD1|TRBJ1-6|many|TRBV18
TGTGCCAGCTCACCACGGACAGGGTCTAATTCACCCCTCCACTTT
CASSPRTGSNSPLHF
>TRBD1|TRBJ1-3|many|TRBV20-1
TGCAGTGCTCCTAGGACAGGATCCCCCTCTGGAAACACCATATATTTT
CSAPRTGSPSGNTIYF
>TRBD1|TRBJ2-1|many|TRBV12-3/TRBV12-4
TGTGCCAGCAAGATGGGACAGGGAGGTTGGAATGAGCAGTTCTTC
CASKMGQGGWNEQFF
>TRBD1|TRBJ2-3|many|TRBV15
TGTGCCACCAGCAACGACAGGGCGAGCGATACGCAGTATTTT
CATSNDRASDTQYF
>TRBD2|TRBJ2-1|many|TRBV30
TGTGCCTGGGGACGTGGGACTAGCGCGTACAATGAGCAGTTCTTC
CAWGRGTSAYNEQFF
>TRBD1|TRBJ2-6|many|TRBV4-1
TGCGCCAGCAGCGACAGGGAGTTTGGGGCCAACGTCCTGACTTTC
CASSDREFGANVLTF
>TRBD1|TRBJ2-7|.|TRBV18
TGTGCCAGCTCACACCGGACAGGGTCGTCCTACGAGCAGTACTTC
CASSHRTGSSYEQYF
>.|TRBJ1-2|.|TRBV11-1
TGTGCCAGCAGCCTGACAGCACTTAACTATGGCTACACCTTC
CASSLTALNYGYTF
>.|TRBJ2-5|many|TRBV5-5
TGTGCCAGCAGCTTGGCGGGATGGGGAGAGACCCAGTACTTC
CASSLAGWGETQYF
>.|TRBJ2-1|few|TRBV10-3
TGTGCCATCAGTGAGCAGGGGACGGACATCAATGAGCAGTTCTTC
CAISEQGTDINEQFF
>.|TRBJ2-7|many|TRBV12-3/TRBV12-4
TGTGCCAGCAGTTTAATAGAAGCCAGCGAGCAGTACTTC
CASSLIEASEQYF
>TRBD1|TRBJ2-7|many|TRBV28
TGTGCCAGCAGCCGATCCCCGGGACAGGGAAGTCCCGAGCAGTACTTC
CASSRSPGQGSPEQYF
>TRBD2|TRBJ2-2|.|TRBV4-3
TGCGCCAGCAGCCAAGGAAAGGCTGTGGCGGGGGGGGTCGGGGAGCTGTTTTTT
CASSQGKAVAGGVGELFF
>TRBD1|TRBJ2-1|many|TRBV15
TGTGCCACTGCAGTAGGGACAGGCGTTTACAATGAGCAGTTCTTC
CATAVGTGVYNEQFF
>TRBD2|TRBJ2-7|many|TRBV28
TGTGCCAGCAGCCCTTCACTAGCGGGCTCCTACGAGCAGTACTTC
CASSPSLAGSYEQYF
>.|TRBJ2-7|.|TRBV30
TGTGCCTGGACTAGCGCTACCTACGAGCAGTACTTC
CAWTSATYEQYF
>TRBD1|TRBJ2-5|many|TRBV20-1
TGCAGTGCTAGAGAGGCAGGGGGCGCAGAGACCCAGTACTTC
CSAREAGGAETQYF
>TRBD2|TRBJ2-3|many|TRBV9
TGTGCCAGCAGCGTTCAAGCGGGAGATGATACGCAGTATTTT
CASSVQAGDDTQYF
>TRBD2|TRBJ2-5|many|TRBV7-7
TGTGCCAGCAGCCTAGCGGGAACAGAGACCCAGTACTTC
CASSLAGTETQYF
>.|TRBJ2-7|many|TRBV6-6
TGTGCCAGCAGCCAGCAGAGGTACGAGCAGTACTTC
CASSQQRYEQYF
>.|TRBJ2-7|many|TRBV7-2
TGTGCCAGCAGCTTAGATGCCATTTCCTACGAGCAGTACTTC
CASSLDAISYEQYF
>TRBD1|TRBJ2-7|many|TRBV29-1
TGCAGCGTGGGGGACAGGGGGCCTGGCGAGCAGTACTTC
CSVGDRGPGEQYF
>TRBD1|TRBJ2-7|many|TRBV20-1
TGCAGTGCACTTGATGGGACAGGGTGGTACGAGCAGTACTTC
CSALDGTGWYEQYF
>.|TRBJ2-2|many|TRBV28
TGTGCCAGTCTAGTCGGCGGGAAAGAGACCGGGGAGCTGTTTTTT
CASLVGGKETGELFF
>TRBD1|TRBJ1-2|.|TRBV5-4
TGTGCCAGCAGCCCCGCTCAGGGGGAGCTACTTTATGGCTACACCTTC
CASSPAQGELLYGYTF
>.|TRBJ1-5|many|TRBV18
TGTGCCAGCTCACCGGAGAGGGTCAGTAATCAGCCCCAGCATTTT
CASSPERVSNQPQHF